These 27 T cell receptor beta chains originate from one sample sequenced in a study of T-cell memory formation after mild COVID-19. TCRdb passed the 5' RACE reads through MiXCR, listing each CDR3 protein once. The sample lists under 250,000 distinct CDR3 sequences, 15% occurring once. The material sequenced was PBMCs or a T cell subset sorted from them (not recorded which). These receptors all come from an adult woman who had mild COVID-19 (a few samples of this study predate the infection). Cell type and time point are not known.

This clonotype was observed a handful of times. The rearrangement joins TRBV10-3 to TRBJ1-2; no firm D call. V shed 4 bases and J shed 6 bases, with 9 bases lying between them. This CDR3 is 12 amino acids long. Germline V lookup: CDR1 ENHRY, CDR2 SYGVKD. CDR3 sequence: CAISAGGDGYTF. Written as DNA, the CDR3 is TGTGCCATCAGTGCTGGTGGTGATGGCTACACCTTC.

This clonotype was picked up a small number of times. This rearrangement joins TRBV18 to TRBJ1-5; no clear D. Between the trimmed V and J ends, which lost 6 bases and 7 bases, there was a span of 13 bases. Per the germline V gene, CDR1 is KGHSH and CDR2 is LQKENI. The CDR3 extends over 13 amino acids. The CDR3 region is CASSPDIWQPQHF. CDR3 sequence (DNA): TGTGCCAGCTCTCCTGACATATGGCAGCCCCAGCATTTT. Looking up the rest from reference TRBV18 and TRBJ1-5 gives the full variable domain: NAGVMQNPRHLVRRRGQEARLRCSPMKGHSHVYWYRQLPEEGLKFMVYLQKENIIDESGMPKERFSAEFPKEGPSILRIQQVVRGDSAAYFCASSPDIWQPQHFGDGTRLSIL.

In nucleotides, the CDR3 is TGTGCCAGCAGTTACACAGCGGGGGGGCAAGAGACCCAGTACTTC. Translating it yields CASSYTAGGQETQYF. V and J are TRBV6-6 and TRBJ2-5; 10 bases line up with TRBD2. Germline-derived CDR1 and CDR2 are MNHNY and SVGAGI (reference sequence). With V trimmed by 2 bases and J by 2 bases, 2 bases remained unmatched. CDR3 size: 15 residues.

This clonotype appeared a few times. The chain links TRBV7-2 to TRBJ1-3, with 7 bases aligning to TRBD1. CDR1 is SGHTA and CDR2 is FQGNSA in the germline V gene. CDR3 length: 13 residues. V shed 11 bases, J shed 0 bases, and the junction held 4 bases outside the gene matches. The CDR3 DNA is TGTGCCGTCCGGGACAGCTCTGGAAACACCATATATTTT. It codes for CAVRDSSGNTIYF.

The chain employs TRBV24-1 and TRBJ1-5; no clear D gene. Per the germline V gene, CDR1 is KGHDR and CDR2 is SFDVKD. V was pared by 5 bases and J by 1 base, with 11 bases between. This CDR3 has 15 residues. CDR3 sequence reads: CATSAGYGSNQPQHF. CDR3 nucleotides: TGTGCCACCAGTGCAGGCTACGGGAGCAATCAGCCCCAGCATTTT.

This chain joins TRBV12-3 or TRBV12-4 and TRBJ2-5; D is perhaps TRBD1 or TRBD2 (6 bases each). V was pared by 6 bases and J by 3 bases, with 17 bases between. The CDR3 length is 15 residues. CDR3: CASSRGTRSKETQYF. As DNA, the CDR3 is TGTGCCAGCAGCCGGGGGACAAGGTCTAAAGAGACCCAGTACTTC.

This clonotype was counted only a few times. The chain couples TRBV6-5 to TRBJ1-4; the D gene is possibly TRBD1 (6 bases). Germline loops: CDR1 MNHEY, CDR2 SVGAGI. The CDR3 spans 15 residues. Trimming cost V 0 bases and J 6 bases, with 11 bases left between them. The CDR3 here is CASSYSGTSDEKLFF. The CDR3 coding sequence is TGTGCCAGCAGTTACTCCGGGACATCCGATGAAAAACTGTTTTTT.

This clonotype was counted many times. The J gene is TRBJ2-2, the V gene TRBV5-1, with 8 bases lining up with TRBD2. The length of the CDR3 is 15 residues. From germline, CDR1 is SGHRS and CDR2 YFSETQ. After removal of 4 bases from V and 4 bases from J, the junction contained 6 bases not matched to a gene. The CDR3 loop reads CASSLAGRGTGELFF. In DNA form, the CDR3 reads TGCGCCAGCAGCCTAGCGGGCAGGGGCACCGGGGAGCTGTTTTTT.

This chain connects TRBV5-5 to TRBJ1-1, with D tentatively TRBD1 (5 bases). CDR3 length equals 16 residues. Germline assignment: CDR1 SGHKS and CDR2 YYEKEE (reference sequence). V lost 4 bases and J 4 bases, leaving 20 bases between the germline ends. CDR3: CASSLRVRDGSTEAFF. DNA for the CDR3: TGTGCCAGCAGCCTACGGGTGAGGGACGGGAGCACTGAAGCTTTCTTT.

This clonotype was seen more than once but under ten times. The rearrangement uses TRBV20-1 and TRBJ2-7; a weak D match, TRBD2 (5 bases). Trimming took off 1 base at V and 7 bases at J, with 20 bases between the two ends. The V gene's germline CDR1 is DFQATT and CDR2 SNEGSKA (reference sequence). The length of the CDR3 is 15 residues. The DNA of the CDR3 is TGCAGTGCTAGAGTAGCGTCAGGATATCTTCGGGAGCAGTACTTC. Protein product: CSARVASGYLREQYF.

The genes are TRBV4-1 and TRBJ2-5; D might be TRBD1 (7 bases). Between the trimmed V and J ends, which lost 2 bases and 6 bases, there was a span of 13 bases. The germline CDR1 and CDR2 sequences are MGHRA and YSYEKL. The CDR3 has 14 residues. CDR3 sequence reads: CASSQLGGGQTQYF. CDR3 nucleotide sequence: TGCGCCAGCAGCCAACTAGGAGGGGGCCAGACCCAGTACTTC.

This clonotype was picked up a small number of times. This sequence joins TRBV29-1 and TRBJ2-7, with D maybe TRBD2 (5 bases). With 6 bases removed from V and 7 bases from J, the gap between germline ends came to 16 bases. The CDR3 is 12 residues long. The germline gives CDR1 SQVTM, CDR2 ANQGSEA. This CDR3 reads CSVPLGRGEQYF. The CDR3 DNA follows: TGCAGCGTCCCCTTGGGCCGGGGAGAGCAGTACTTC.

The genes are TRBV10-3 and TRBJ1-1; tentative D call: TRBD1 (5 bases). V lost 6 bases, J lost 9 bases, and 14 bases lay in between. This CDR3 region has 12 residues. Germline CDR1 ENHRY, CDR2 SYGVKD. DNA for the CDR3: TGTGCCATCAGGGGTGGGGGGGATCAAGCTTTCTTT. Protein sequence: CAIRGGGDQAFF.

The chain carries TRBV20-1 and TRBJ2-6; D not resolved. In germline, CDR1 is DFQATT, CDR2 SNEGSKA (reference sequence). This CDR3 contains 15 residues. Trimming took 0 bases from V and 0 from J, leaving 6 bases between them. The chain's CDR3 is CSARDEFSGANVLTF. Written as DNA, the CDR3 is TGCAGTGCTAGAGATGAGTTCTCTGGGGCCAACGTCCTGACTTTC.

Only a few counts were recorded for this clonotype. The chain links TRBV28 to TRBJ2-7; 10 bases align to TRBD2. V gave up 10 bases and J gave up 5 bases; unmatched junction bases: 8. The CDR3 is 13 residues long. From germline, CDR1 is MDHEN and CDR2 SYDVKM. The CDR3 region is CATTSGINNEQYF. The DNA of the CDR3 is TGTGCCACCACTAGCGGGATAAACAACGAGCAGTACTTC.

J is TRBJ1-3 and V is TRBV7-2; a weak D match, TRBD1 (6 bases). This CDR3 comprises 18 residues. V was clipped by 6 bases and J by 2 bases, with 23 bases between them. Per germline, CDR1 SGHTA and CDR2 FQGNSA. CDR3 DNA: TGTGCCAGCAGTAAAGTGGGGGGACACCCCCTCGCTGGAAACACCATATATTTT. Protein product: CASSKVGGHPLAGNTIYF.

V and J are TRBV7-4 and TRBJ2-5; perhaps TRBD2 as D (7 bases). Germline values: CDR1 SGHVT, CDR2 SQSDAQ. V was shortened by 1 base and J by 5 bases, with 14 bases between the two germline ends. This CDR3 region has 15 residues. CDR3 coding DNA: TGTGCCAGCAGCTTAGATCGGGGGGCCCGGGAGACCCAGTACTTC. Its protein product is CASSLDRGARETQYF.

This clonotype appeared many times. This rearrangement joins TRBV12-3 or TRBV12-4 to TRBJ1-2, with D tentatively TRBD1 (5 bases). This CDR3 is built from 13 residues. V lost 2 bases and J lost 5, with 9 bases in between. CDR3 residues: CASSLQTEYGYTF. CDR3 nucleotide sequence: TGTGCCAGCAGTTTACAGACAGAGTATGGCTACACCTTC.

The chain links TRBV5-1 to TRBJ2-5; TRBD1 agrees at 11 bases. V lost 0 bases, J lost 5 bases, and 6 bases stayed unmatched. This CDR3 is built from 16 residues. The V gene's germline CDR1 is SGHRS and CDR2 YFSETQ. The CDR3 sequence: CASSLAGTGGRETQYF. Here the CDR3 DNA reads TGCGCCAGCAGCTTGGCCGGGACAGGGGGAAGGGAGACCCAGTACTTC.

The genes are TRBV7-2 and TRBJ2-1, with D uncertain. Germline-derived CDR1 and CDR2 are SGHTA and FQGNSA. The V and J ends lost 8 bases and 3 bases respectively, with 14 bases between them. There are 14 residues in the CDR3. The CDR3 spells CASAMATLYNEQFF. As DNA, the CDR3 is TGTGCCAGCGCGATGGCAACCCTCTACAATGAGCAGTTCTTC. The full variable domain, completed using reference TRBV7-2 and TRBJ2-1, is GAGVSQSPSNKVTEKGKDVELRCDPISGHTALYWYRQSLGQGLEFLIYFQGNSAPDKSGLPSDRFSAERTGGSVSTLTIQRTQQEDSAVYLCASAMATLYNEQFFGPGTRLTVL.

The V gene is TRBV9, the J gene TRBJ2-7; 9 bases agree with TRBD2. The CDR3 is 15 residues long. Germline CDR1 is SGDLS and CDR2 is YYNGEE. With 0 bases clipped from V and 2 bases from J, the junction kept 3 bases outside the gene matches. Written as DNA, the CDR3 is TGTGCCAGCAGCGTAGAGGCGGGAGGGGCCTACGAGCAGTACTTC. This sequence encodes CASSVEAGGAYEQYF.

CDR3 DNA sequence: TGTGCCAGCAGCTTAAGCATGGACTATGGCTACACCTTC. Translation: CASSLSMDYGYTF. The rearrangement links TRBV7-2 to TRBJ1-2, with D uncertain. This CDR3 has 13 amino acids. V lost 2 bases, J lost 3 bases, and 7 bases lay in between. The germline V gene has CDR1 SGHTA and CDR2 FQGNSA.

There are a few counts of this clonotype. V and J are TRBV20-1 and TRBJ2-6, with a possible D match to TRBD1 (5 bases). The V gene lost 3 bases and the J gene lost 3 bases, with 15 bases spanning the gap. Looked up from germline, CDR1 is DFQATT and CDR2 is SNEGSKA (reference sequence). The CDR3 runs to 16 residues. CDR3: CSARAWGASGANVLTF. DNA of the CDR3: TGCAGTGCTAGGGCGTGGGGCGCGAGTGGGGCCAACGTCCTGACTTTC.

The table lists this clonotype with a few counts. V is TRBV30 and J is TRBJ1-2; TRBD1 aligns across 8 bases. Losses at the gene ends were 2 bases for V and 11 bases for J; bases not matched to a gene: 19. The CDR3 extends over 16 amino acids. Germline CDR1 GTSNPN, CDR2 SVGIG (reference sequence). CDR3 in DNA: TGTGCCTGGAGTTCCCCCCGGACAGGGAAAAGGAAAAGTTACACCTTC. Protein sequence: CAWSSPRTGKRKSYTF.

There are a few counts of this clonotype. The gene calls are TRBV15 and TRBJ2-1; 10 bases are a match to TRBD2. The CDR3 runs 16 residues. V was pared by 0 bases and J by 9 bases, with 8 bases of the junction left unmatched. The germline gives CDR1 LNHNV, CDR2 YYDKDF (reference sequence). This CDR3 is CATSRELAGSAGEQFF. As DNA, the CDR3 is TGTGCCACCAGCAGAGAACTAGCGGGAAGTGCTGGTGAGCAGTTCTTC. The full variable domain, with the rest looked up from reference TRBV15 and TRBJ2-1, is DAMVIQNPRYQVTQFGKPVTLSCSQTLNHNVMYWYQQKSSQAPKLLFHYYDKDFNNEADTPDNFQSRRPNTSFCFLDIRSPGLGDTAMYLCATSRELAGSAGEQFFGPGTRLTVL.

This clonotype occurred many times. The gene calls are TRBV20-1 and TRBJ2-3; weak D call: TRBD1 (6 bases). CDR1 is DFQATT and CDR2 is SNEGSKA in the germline V gene (reference sequence). CDR3 length equals 15 residues. Trimming removed 3 bases from V and 1 base from J, with 14 bases in between. The CDR3 protein is CSASSRAGGTDTQYF. CDR3 bases: TGCAGTGCTAGCTCGAGGGCAGGGGGCACAGATACGCAGTATTTT.

This clonotype was observed at least ten times. This chain joins TRBV5-1 and TRBJ2-5; a weak D match, TRBD2 (5 bases). Per the germline V gene, CDR1 is SGHRS and CDR2 is YFSETQ. V was trimmed by 7 bases and J by 4 bases, leaving 20 bases between them. This CDR3 is built from 15 residues. The CDR3 sequence: CASLHGGRTGETQYF. CDR3 coding DNA: TGCGCCAGCCTGCACGGAGGCCGAACGGGAGAGACCCAGTACTTC. Using reference TRBV5-1 and TRBJ2-5 for the parts outside the CDR3, the full variable domain is KAGVTQTPRYLIKTRGQQVTLSCSPISGHRSVSWYQQTPGQGLQFLFEYFSETQRNKGNFPGRFSGRQFSNSRSEMNVSTLELGDSALYLCASLHGGRTGETQYFGPGTRLLVL.